A selection of T cell receptor beta chains follows, all from one sample in a study of blood T cell repertoires in COVID-19. Assay: immunoSEQ multiplex PCR; the TCRdb copy retains only in-frame clones and omits some. Found here are fewer than 25,000 clones, about 90% of them singletons; the top ten hold 3.5% to 5%. Sample: peripheral blood. All receptors derive from a human donor in a cohort sampled during active COVID-19. CDR3s leave out the opening cysteine and the closing phenylalanine or tryptophan.

v_call,cdr3_aa
TRBV20-1,SASQSADSYGYT
TRBV7-6,ASSPRQAGNTEAF
TRBV7-2,ASSSLRIAGDSGANVLT
TRBV3-1/TRBV3-2,ASSQTSQGRDGYT
TRBV5-4,ASSFPGGGNTEAF
TRBV2,ASSRQRDQPQH
TRBV19,ASSIYRGFGYT
TRBV19,ASSIGTGTGELF
TRBV10-3,AISEGTPLNTIY
TRBV6-5,ASSPGVQETQY
TRBV29-1,SVTDRGRLNEQF
TRBV30,AWSARQLNQPQH
TRBV19,ASSVRLVRQF
TRBV4-3,ASSQGPVRSGEQF
TRBV9,ASSVRRDNYYGYT
TRBV7-8,ASSLAGHRNTEAF
TRBV6-2/TRBV6-3,ASSYATGTGIYGYT
TRBV5-1,ASSLVGGVETQY
TRBV30,AWSVNQGETQY
TRBV10-1,ASSETPDTYNEQF
TRBV13,ASSRDRGTGELF
TRBV18,ASSPNQGENGYT
TRBV6-5,ASGTLRQGNTIY
TRBV9,ASSGSGGAGSPLH
TRBV15,ATSRGDRVPPNTEAF
TRBV5-8,ASSLLDRGGGYT
TRBV28,ASTPSGSPLH
TRBV18,ASSPGQQNTGELF
TRBV7-9,ASSKTPRTGYTGELF
TRBV29-1,SVDRDTYNEQF
TRBV28,ASRRDTIY
TRBV18,ASSQPGEQF
TRBV7-6,ASSLGGRGANNQQF
TRBV30,AWSLGRPFNYGYT
TRBV9,ASSPGQPQETQY
TRBV21-1,ASSKENSSNYGYT
TRBV24-1,ATSDPGKNIQY